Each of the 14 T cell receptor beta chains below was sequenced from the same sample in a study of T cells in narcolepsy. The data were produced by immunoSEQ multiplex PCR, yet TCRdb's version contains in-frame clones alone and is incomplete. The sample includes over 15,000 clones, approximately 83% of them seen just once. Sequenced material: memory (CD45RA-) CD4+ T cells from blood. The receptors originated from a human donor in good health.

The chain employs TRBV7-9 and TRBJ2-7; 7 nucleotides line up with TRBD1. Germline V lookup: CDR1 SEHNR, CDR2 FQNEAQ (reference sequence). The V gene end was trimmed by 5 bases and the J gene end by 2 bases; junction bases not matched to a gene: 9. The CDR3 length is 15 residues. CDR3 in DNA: TGTGCCAGCAGCCCGCCACAGGGGAGCACCTACGAGCAGTACTTC. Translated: CASSPPQGSTYEQYF.

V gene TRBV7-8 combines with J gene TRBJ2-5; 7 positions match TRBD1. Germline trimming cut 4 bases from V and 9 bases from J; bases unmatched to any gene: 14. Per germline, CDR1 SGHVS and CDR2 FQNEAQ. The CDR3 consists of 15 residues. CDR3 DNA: TGTGCCAGCAGCTCCGAAAGACAGGCGCAGGGGGCCCAGTACTTC. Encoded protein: CASSSERQAQGAQYF.

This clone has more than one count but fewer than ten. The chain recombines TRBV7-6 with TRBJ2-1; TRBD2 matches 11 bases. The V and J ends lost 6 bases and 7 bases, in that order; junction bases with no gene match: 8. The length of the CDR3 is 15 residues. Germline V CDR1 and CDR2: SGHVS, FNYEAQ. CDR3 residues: CASSSRASGGNEQFF. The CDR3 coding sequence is TGTGCCAGCAGTTCCCGGGCTAGCGGGGGGAATGAGCAGTTCTTC.

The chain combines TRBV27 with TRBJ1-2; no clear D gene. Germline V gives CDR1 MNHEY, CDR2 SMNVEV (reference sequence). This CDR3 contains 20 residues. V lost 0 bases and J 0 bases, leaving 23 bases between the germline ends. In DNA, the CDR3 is TGTGCCAGCAGTTTATCGGTTTTAGTGGCCGGCCCTCGCTCTAACTATGGCTACACCTTC. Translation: CASSLSVLVAGPRSNYGYTF.

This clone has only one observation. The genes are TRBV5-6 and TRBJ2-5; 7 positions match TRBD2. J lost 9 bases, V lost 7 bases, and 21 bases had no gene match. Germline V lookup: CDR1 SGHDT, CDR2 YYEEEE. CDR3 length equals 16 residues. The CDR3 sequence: CASGTGKTVRGGAQYF. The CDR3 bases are TGTGCCAGCGGAACGGGCAAGACAGTGAGGGGAGGGGCCCAGTACTTC.

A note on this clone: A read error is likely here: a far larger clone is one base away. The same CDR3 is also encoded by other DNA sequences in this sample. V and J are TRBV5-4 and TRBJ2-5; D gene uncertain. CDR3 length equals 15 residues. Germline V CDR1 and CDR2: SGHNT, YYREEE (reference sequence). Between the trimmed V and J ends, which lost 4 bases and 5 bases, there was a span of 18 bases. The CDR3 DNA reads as TGTGCCAGCAGCCTCCTTTCCGGCCTTGGGGAGACCCAGTACTTC. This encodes CASSLLSGLGETQYF.

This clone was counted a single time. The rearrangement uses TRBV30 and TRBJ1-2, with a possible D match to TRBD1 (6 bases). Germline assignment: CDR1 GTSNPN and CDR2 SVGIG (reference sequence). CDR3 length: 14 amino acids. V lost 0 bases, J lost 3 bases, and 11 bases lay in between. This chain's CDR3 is CAWSVPGEYYGYTF. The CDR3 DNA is TGTGCCTGGAGTGTACCAGGGGAGTACTATGGCTACACCTTC.

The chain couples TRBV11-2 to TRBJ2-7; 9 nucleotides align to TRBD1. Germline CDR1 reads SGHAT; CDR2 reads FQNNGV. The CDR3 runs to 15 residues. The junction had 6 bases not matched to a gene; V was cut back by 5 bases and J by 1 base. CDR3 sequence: CASSARDRASYEQYF. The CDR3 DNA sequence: TGTGCCAGCAGCGCACGGGACAGGGCTTCCTACGAGCAGTACTTC.

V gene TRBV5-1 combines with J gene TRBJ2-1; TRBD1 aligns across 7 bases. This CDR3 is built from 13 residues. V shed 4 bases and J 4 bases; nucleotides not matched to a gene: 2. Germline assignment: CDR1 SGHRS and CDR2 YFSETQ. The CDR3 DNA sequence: TGCGCCAGCAGCCGGGACAGTTACAATGAGCAGTTCTTC. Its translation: CASSRDSYNEQFF.

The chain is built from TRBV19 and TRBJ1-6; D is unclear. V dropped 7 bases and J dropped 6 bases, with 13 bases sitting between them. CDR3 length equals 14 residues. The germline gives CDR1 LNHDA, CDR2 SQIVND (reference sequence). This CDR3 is CASMHRVSNSPLHF. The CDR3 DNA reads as TGTGCCAGTATGCACAGAGTGAGTAATTCACCCCTCCACTTT.

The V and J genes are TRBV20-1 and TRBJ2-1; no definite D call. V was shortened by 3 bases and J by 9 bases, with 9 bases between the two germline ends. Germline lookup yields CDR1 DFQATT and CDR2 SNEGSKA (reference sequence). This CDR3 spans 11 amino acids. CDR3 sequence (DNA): TGCAGTGCTAGTGTGCGGTCTGAGCAGTTCTTC. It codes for CSASVRSEQFF.

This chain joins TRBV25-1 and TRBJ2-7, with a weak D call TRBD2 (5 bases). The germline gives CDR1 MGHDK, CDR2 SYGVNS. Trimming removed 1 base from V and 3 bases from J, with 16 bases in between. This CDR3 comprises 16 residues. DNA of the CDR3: TGTGCCAGCAGTGAATCGGGAACGAAAGGGAGCTACGAGCAGTACTTC. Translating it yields CASSESGTKGSYEQYF.

The CDR3 loop reads CAEGTANYGYTF. CDR3 DNA sequence: TGTGCCGAGGGGACAGCTAACTATGGCTACACCTTC. The rearrangement uses TRBV2 and TRBJ1-2; 7 bases fit TRBD1. The CDR3 sequence is 12 residues long. J gave up 0 bases and V 11 bases, and 3 bases lay outside the gene matches. Germline V gene lookup returns CDR1 SNHLY and CDR2 FYNNEI.

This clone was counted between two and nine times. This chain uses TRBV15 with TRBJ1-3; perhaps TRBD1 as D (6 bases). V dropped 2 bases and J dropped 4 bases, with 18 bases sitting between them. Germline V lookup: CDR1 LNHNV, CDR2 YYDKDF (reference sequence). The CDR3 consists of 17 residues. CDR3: CATSRLVVSGGGNTIYF. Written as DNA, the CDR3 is TGTGCCACCAGCAGACTAGTGGTATCCGGGGGCGGAAACACCATATATTTT. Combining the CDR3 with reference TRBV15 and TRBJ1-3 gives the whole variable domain DAMVIQNPRYQVTQFGKPVTLSCSQTLNHNVMYWYQQKSSQAPKLLFHYYDKDFNNEADTPDNFQSRRPNTSFCFLDIRSPGLGDTAMYLCATSRLVVSGGGNTIYFGEGSWLTVV.